This is a list of T cell receptor beta chains from one sample in a study of Graves' ophthalmopathy and Graves' hyperthyroidism. TCRdb called the multiplex PCR reads again in MiXCR, with one record for every CDR3 protein. The sample lists around 1,200,000 distinct CDR3 sequences, about 36% occurring once. The sequenced material came from peripheral blood or thyroid tissue (not recorded which). Source of these receptors: an adult man with Graves' hyperthyroidism. Both conserved end residues are part of each CDR3. Fields, in order: J gene, V gene, clone size, D gene, CDR3 DNA, CDR3 protein. D genes are given only for firm matches. The listing skips clone size in some rows; elsewhere it reads once, few, many or a size class.

j_gene: TRBJ1-1; v_gene: TRBV15; abundance: -; d_gene: -; CDR3nt: TGTGCCACCGGGCAGGCCCTGGACAGCACCGACGGGATCACTGAAGCTTTCTTT; CDR3aa: CATGQALDSTDGITEAFF
j_gene: TRBJ1-2; v_gene: TRBV29-1; abundance: many; d_gene: -; CDR3nt: TGCAGCGTTACGGAGACAGACGCTTATGTAGGCTACACCTTC; CDR3aa: CSVTETDAYVGYTF
j_gene: TRBJ2-7; v_gene: TRBV4-1; abundance: few; d_gene: -; CDR3nt: TGCGCCAGCAAGGGCTTTTCTAGCTACGAGCAGTACTTC; CDR3aa: CASKGFSSYEQYF
j_gene: TRBJ1-5; v_gene: TRBV10-2; abundance: -; d_gene: -; CDR3nt: TGCGCCAGCAGTGAAAGGGGGATGAATCAGCCCCAGCATTTT; CDR3aa: CASSERGMNQPQHF
j_gene: TRBJ2-7; v_gene: TRBV10-2; abundance: -; d_gene: -; CDR3nt: TGCGCCAGCCTGGGCAGGGCGTCCTACGAGCGGTACTTC; CDR3aa: CASLGRASYERYF
j_gene: TRBJ2-5; v_gene: TRBV24-1; abundance: once; d_gene: -; CDR3nt: TGTGCCACCGGGGAGACCGCCCCCGAGGAGACCCAGTACTTC; CDR3aa: CATGETAPEETQYF
j_gene: TRBJ2-1; v_gene: TRBV20-1; abundance: -; d_gene: TRBD1; CDR3nt: TGCAGTGCTACTACAGGGGGTCCCGAGCAGTTCTTC; CDR3aa: CSATTGGPEQFF
j_gene: TRBJ1-2; v_gene: TRBV10-3; abundance: few; d_gene: TRBD1; CDR3nt: TGTGCCAGCAGCCGGGGGACAGGCTACTATGGCTACACCTTC; CDR3aa: CASSRGTGYYGYTF
j_gene: TRBJ1-4; v_gene: TRBV10-3; abundance: few; d_gene: -; CDR3nt: TGTGCCATCAGTGAGGACAGGCCCTCCCTACTCCTGTTTTTT; CDR3aa: CAISEDRPSLLLFF
j_gene: TRBJ2-5; v_gene: TRBV7-2; abundance: many; d_gene: TRBD2; CDR3nt: TGTGCCAGCAGCTTAGGGATAGCGGGGGGGCGTGGGACCCAGTACTTC; CDR3aa: CASSLGIAGGRGTQYF
j_gene: TRBJ1-1; v_gene: TRBV4-2; abundance: -; d_gene: TRBD1; CDR3nt: TGTGCCAGCAGCCTCTCAGACAGGGCCGACACTGAAGCTTTCTTT; CDR3aa: CASSLSDRADTEAFF
j_gene: TRBJ1-5; v_gene: TRBV5-6; abundance: few; d_gene: TRBD1; CDR3nt: TGTGCCAGCAGCTCAACGGGACAGGATCAGCCCCAGCATTTT; CDR3aa: CASSSTGQDQPQHF
j_gene: TRBJ1-5; v_gene: TRBV7-6; abundance: -; d_gene: TRBD1; CDR3nt: TGTGCCAGCAGCCCTAGTGACAGGGGGCGAAGCAATCAGCCCCAGCATTTT; CDR3aa: CASSPSDRGRSNQPQHF
j_gene: TRBJ1-4; v_gene: TRBV29-1; abundance: -; d_gene: TRBD1; CDR3nt: TGCAGCTTCTGGACAGGGGGAAGACCGGAGATAAATGAAAAACTGTTTTTT; CDR3aa: CSFWTGGRPEINEKLFF
j_gene: TRBJ1-6; v_gene: TRBV2; abundance: -; d_gene: TRBD1; CDR3nt: TGCGCCAGCACGGGATTCAGGGGGAATTCATCCCTCCACTTT; CDR3aa: CASTGFRGNSSLHF
j_gene: TRBJ2-5; v_gene: TRBV15; abundance: many; d_gene: -; CDR3nt: TGTGCCACCAGCTGGTCCGGGACATCGGGAGAGACCCAGTACTTC; CDR3aa: CATSWSGTSGETQYF
j_gene: TRBJ1-3; v_gene: TRBV15; abundance: few; d_gene: TRBD1; CDR3nt: TGTGCCACCAGCCAATCTCAGGACAGGGGCAGAAACACCATATATTTT; CDR3aa: CATSQSQDRGRNTIYF
j_gene: TRBJ2-2; v_gene: TRBV6-5; abundance: few; d_gene: TRBD1; CDR3nt: TGTGCCAGCAGTTACCCTAGGACAGGGGACACCGGGGAGCTGTTTTTT; CDR3aa: CASSYPRTGDTGELFF
j_gene: TRBJ2-2; v_gene: TRBV7-3; abundance: -; d_gene: TRBD1; CDR3nt: TGTGCCAGCAGCTTAACGGGACAGGGGGTCACCGGGGAGCTGTTTTTT; CDR3aa: CASSLTGQGVTGELFF
j_gene: TRBJ2-2; v_gene: TRBV14; abundance: many; d_gene: -; CDR3nt: TGTGCCAGCAGCCCCTCCCGCGCCGGGGAGCTGTTTTTT; CDR3aa: CASSPSRAGELFF
j_gene: TRBJ1-5; v_gene: TRBV24-1; abundance: -; d_gene: TRBD1; CDR3nt: TGTGCCACCCTCCCGGACAGGGGGCTTAGCAATCAGCCCCAGCATTTT; CDR3aa: CATLPDRGLSNQPQHF
j_gene: TRBJ1-5; v_gene: TRBV7-8; abundance: -; d_gene: -; CDR3nt: TGTGCCAGCAGCTTGGCGTTAGACACCAATCAGCCCCAGCATTTT; CDR3aa: CASSLALDTNQPQHF
j_gene: TRBJ2-2; v_gene: TRBV20-1; abundance: -; d_gene: -; CDR3nt: TGCAGTGCTAGACATGGGGCAGACACCGGGGAGCTGTTTTTT; CDR3aa: CSARHGADTGELFF
j_gene: TRBJ2-7; v_gene: TRBV7-3; abundance: few; d_gene: TRBD1; CDR3nt: TGTGCCAGCAGCTTAACAGGGACAGGGGGGTTCAACGAGCAGTACTTC; CDR3aa: CASSLTGTGGFNEQYF
j_gene: TRBJ2-5; v_gene: TRBV28; abundance: -; d_gene: TRBD2; CDR3nt: TGTGCCAGCAGTTTTTTGGCGGGACTAGCGGGGGAGACCCAGTACTTC; CDR3aa: CASSFLAGLAGETQYF
j_gene: TRBJ1-2; v_gene: TRBV7-2; abundance: -; d_gene: -; CDR3nt: TGTGCCAGCAGGTCTGACACCCCGATGAGGCCTAACTATGGCTACACCTTC; CDR3aa: CASRSDTPMRPNYGYTF
j_gene: TRBJ2-7; v_gene: TRBV7-9; abundance: -; d_gene: -; CDR3nt: TGTGCCAGCAGCACAGGGTCGAGGGAGCAGTACTTC; CDR3aa: CASSTGSREQYF
j_gene: TRBJ1-5; v_gene: TRBV20-1; abundance: many; d_gene: -; CDR3nt: TGCAGTGCTAGGCCAAGGGCAGGCAATCAGCCCCAGCATTTT; CDR3aa: CSARPRAGNQPQHF
j_gene: TRBJ1-5; v_gene: TRBV2; abundance: -; d_gene: -; CDR3nt: TGTGCCAGCGGGGTGGCCGAGGGGCAGCCCCAGCATTTT; CDR3aa: CASGVAEGQPQHF
j_gene: TRBJ2-6; v_gene: TRBV7-2; abundance: few; d_gene: TRBD1; CDR3nt: TGTGCCAGCAGACAGGGGGGGGCCAACGTCCTGACTTTC; CDR3aa: CASRQGGANVLTF